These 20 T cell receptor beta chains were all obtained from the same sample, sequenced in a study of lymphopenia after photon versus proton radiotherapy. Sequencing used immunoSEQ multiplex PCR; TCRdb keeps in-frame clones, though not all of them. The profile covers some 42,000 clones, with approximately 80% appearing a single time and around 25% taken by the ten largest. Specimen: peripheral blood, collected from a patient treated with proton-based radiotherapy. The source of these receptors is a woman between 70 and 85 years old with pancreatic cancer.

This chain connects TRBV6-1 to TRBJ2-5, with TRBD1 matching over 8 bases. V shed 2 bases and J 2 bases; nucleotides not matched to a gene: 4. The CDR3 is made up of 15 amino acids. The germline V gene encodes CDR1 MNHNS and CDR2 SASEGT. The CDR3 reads CASSELNRGQETQYF. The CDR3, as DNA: TGTGCCAGCAGTGAACTAAACAGGGGGCAAGAGACCCAGTACTTC.

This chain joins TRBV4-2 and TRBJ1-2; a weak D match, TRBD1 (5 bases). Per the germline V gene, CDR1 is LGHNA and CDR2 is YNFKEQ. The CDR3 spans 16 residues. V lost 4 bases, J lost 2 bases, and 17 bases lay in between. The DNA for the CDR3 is TGTGCCAGCAGCCCCTTTCAGGGCGGGGAAAACTATGGCTACACCTTC. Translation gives CASSPFQGGENYGYTF.

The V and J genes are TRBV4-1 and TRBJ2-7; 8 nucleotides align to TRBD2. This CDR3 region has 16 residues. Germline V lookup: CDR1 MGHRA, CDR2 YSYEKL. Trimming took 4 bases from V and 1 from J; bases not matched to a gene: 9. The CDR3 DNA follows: TGCGCCAGCAGCCGAGTCCCTAGCGGGCGGTCCTACGAGCAGTACTTC. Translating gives CASSRVPSGRSYEQYF.

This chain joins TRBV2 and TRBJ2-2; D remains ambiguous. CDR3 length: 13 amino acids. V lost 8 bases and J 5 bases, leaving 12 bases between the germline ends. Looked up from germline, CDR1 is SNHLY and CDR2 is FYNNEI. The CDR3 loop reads CASLERQTGELFF. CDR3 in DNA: TGTGCCAGCCTGGAGAGACAAACCGGGGAGCTGTTTTTT.

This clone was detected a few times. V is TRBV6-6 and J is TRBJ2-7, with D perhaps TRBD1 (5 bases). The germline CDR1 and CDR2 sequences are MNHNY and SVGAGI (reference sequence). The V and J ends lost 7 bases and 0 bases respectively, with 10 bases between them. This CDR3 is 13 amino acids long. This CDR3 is CASTRANSYEQYF. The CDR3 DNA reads TGTGCCAGCACCAGGGCAAACTCCTACGAGCAGTACTTC.

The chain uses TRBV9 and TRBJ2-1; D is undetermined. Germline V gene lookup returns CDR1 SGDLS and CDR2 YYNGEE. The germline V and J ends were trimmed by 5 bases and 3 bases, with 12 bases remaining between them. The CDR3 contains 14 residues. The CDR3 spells CASSLGLVYNEQFF. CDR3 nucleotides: TGTGCCAGCAGTCTAGGTCTAGTCTACAATGAGCAGTTCTTC.

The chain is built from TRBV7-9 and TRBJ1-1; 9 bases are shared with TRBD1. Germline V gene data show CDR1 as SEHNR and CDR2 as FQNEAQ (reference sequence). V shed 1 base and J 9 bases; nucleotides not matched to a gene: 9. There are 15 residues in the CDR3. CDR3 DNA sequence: TGTGCCAGCAGCTTAGTTACGGGACAGGGAGCTCAAGCTTTCTTT. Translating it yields CASSLVTGQGAQAFF.

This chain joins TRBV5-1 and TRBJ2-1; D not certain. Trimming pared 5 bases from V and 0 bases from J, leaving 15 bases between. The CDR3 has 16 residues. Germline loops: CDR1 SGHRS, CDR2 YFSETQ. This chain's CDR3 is CASSDLRSNSYNEQFF. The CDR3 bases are TGCGCCAGCAGTGACTTGAGGTCAAACTCCTACAATGAGCAGTTCTTC.

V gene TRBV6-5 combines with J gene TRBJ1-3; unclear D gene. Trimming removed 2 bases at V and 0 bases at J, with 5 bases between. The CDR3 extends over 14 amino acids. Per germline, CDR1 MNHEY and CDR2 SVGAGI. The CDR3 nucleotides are TGTGCCAGCAGTTACGACTTCTCTGGAAACACCATATATTTT. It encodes CASSYDFSGNTIYF.

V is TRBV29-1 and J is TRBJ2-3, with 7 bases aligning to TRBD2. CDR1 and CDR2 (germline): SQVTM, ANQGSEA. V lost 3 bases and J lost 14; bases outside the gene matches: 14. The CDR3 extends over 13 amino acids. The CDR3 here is CSVDTGGGGSPYF. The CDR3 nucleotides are TGCAGCGTTGATACGGGGGGAGGTGGGAGTCCGTATTTT.

CDR3 amino acids: CASSEARAAQMNTEAFF. As DNA, the CDR3 is TGTGCCAGCAGTGAAGCGCGTGCGGCCCAAATGAACACTGAAGCTTTCTTT. The chain uses TRBV2 and TRBJ1-1, with D unclear. Trimming took 0 bases from V and 0 from J, leaving 14 bases between them. Germline V CDR1 and CDR2: SNHLY, FYNNEI. The CDR3 sequence is 17 residues long.

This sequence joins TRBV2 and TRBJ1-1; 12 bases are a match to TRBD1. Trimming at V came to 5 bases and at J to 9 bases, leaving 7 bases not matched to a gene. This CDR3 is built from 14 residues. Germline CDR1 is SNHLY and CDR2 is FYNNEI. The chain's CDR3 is CASSPGTGGGKAFF. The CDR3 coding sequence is TGTGCCAGCAGTCCCGGGACAGGGGGCGGGAAAGCTTTCTTT.

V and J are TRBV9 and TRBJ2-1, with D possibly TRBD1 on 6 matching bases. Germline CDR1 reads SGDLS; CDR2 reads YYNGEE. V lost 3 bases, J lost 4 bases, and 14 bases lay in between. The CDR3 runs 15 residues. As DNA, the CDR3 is TGTGCCAGCAGCGGGTCGGGACATCTGTACAATGAGCAGTTCTTC. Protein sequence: CASSGSGHLYNEQFF. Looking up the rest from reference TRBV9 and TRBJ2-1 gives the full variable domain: DSGVTQTPKHLITATGQRVTLRCSPRSGDLSVYWYQQSLDQGLQFLIQYYNGEERAKGNILERFSAQQFPDLHSELNLSSLELGDSALYFCASSGSGHLYNEQFFGPGTRLTVL.

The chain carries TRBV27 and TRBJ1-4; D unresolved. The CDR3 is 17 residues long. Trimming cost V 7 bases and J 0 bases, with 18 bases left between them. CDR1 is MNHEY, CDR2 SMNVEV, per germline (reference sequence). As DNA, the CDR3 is TGTGCCAGCAAGGCCGAAGTCAAAGATGCAACTAATGAAAAACTGTTTTTT. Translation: CASKAEVKDATNEKLFF. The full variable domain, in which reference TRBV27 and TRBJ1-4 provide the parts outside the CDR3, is EAQVTQNPRYLITVTGKKLTVTCSQNMNHEYMSWYRQDPGLGLRQIYYSMNVEVTDKGDVPEGYKVSRKEKRNFPLILESPSPNQTSLYFCASKAEVKDATNEKLFFGSGTQLSVL.

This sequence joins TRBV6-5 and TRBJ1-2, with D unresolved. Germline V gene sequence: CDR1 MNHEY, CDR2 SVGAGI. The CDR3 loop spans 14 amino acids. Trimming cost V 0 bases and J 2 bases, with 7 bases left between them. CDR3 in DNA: TGTGCCAGCAGTTACTCCACCGGAAACTATGGCTACACCTTC. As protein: CASSYSTGNYGYTF.

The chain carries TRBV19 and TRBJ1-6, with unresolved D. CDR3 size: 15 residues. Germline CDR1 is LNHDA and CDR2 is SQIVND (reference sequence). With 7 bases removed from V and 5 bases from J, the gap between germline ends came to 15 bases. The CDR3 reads CASTNTPGDNSPLHF. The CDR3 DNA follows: TGTGCCAGTACCAATACACCGGGAGATAATTCACCCCTCCACTTT.

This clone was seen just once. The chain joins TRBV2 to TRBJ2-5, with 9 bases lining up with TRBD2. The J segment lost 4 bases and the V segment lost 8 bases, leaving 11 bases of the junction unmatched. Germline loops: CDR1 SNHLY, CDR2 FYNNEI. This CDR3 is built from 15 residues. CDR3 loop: CASARQTSGGETQYF. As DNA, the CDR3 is TGTGCCAGCGCCCGCCAGACTAGCGGCGGAGAGACCCAGTACTTC.

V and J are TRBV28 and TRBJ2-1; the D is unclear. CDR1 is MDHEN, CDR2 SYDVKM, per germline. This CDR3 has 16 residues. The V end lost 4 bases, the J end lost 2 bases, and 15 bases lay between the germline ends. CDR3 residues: CASSSPPPVTYNEQFF. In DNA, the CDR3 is TGTGCCAGCAGTTCCCCTCCCCCGGTAACCTACAATGAGCAGTTCTTC.

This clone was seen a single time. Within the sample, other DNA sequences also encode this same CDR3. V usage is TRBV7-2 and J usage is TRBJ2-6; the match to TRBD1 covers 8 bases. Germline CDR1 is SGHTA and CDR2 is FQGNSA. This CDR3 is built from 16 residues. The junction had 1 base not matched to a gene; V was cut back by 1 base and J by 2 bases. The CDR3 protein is CASSLGTGTGANVLTF. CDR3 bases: TGTGCCAGCAGCTTAGGGACAGGGACTGGGGCCAACGTCCTGACTTTC.

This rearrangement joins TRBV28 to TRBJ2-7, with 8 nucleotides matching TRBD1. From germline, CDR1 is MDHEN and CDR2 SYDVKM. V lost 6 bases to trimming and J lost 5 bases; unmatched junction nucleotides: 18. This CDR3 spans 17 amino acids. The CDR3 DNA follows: TGTGCCAGCAGCGACAGGGGAAGGGTCAATTTGTGGAACGAGCAGTACTTC. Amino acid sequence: CASSDRGRVNLWNEQYF.